This T cell receptor beta chain stems from a study of human CD8 memory T cell subsets. The CDR3 contains 14 residues. Germline V gene sequence: CDR1 MNHEY, CDR2 SMNVEV (reference sequence). Study outcomes and limitations: Estimation by Chao1 suggested that stem-like memory T cells had more diversity than did precursor exhausted T cells. When compared with each other, stem-like memory and precursor exhausted T cell repertoires showed minimal overlap.

On this clonotype itself: Its target is unknown.

Libraries targeted TCR beta using 5' RACE with UMIs. TCRdb re-called the 5' RACE reads; every CDR3 protein appears as one record, without DNA. This sample's table reports roughly 4,000 distinct CDR3 sequences. Sequences were obtained from CD8+ T cells from PBMCs. The chain is built from TRBV27 and TRBJ2-5; there is no DNA to check the TCRdb D call of TRBD1. The origin of this receptor is a human donor in good health. CDR3 amino acids: CASSLYWGSETQYF.